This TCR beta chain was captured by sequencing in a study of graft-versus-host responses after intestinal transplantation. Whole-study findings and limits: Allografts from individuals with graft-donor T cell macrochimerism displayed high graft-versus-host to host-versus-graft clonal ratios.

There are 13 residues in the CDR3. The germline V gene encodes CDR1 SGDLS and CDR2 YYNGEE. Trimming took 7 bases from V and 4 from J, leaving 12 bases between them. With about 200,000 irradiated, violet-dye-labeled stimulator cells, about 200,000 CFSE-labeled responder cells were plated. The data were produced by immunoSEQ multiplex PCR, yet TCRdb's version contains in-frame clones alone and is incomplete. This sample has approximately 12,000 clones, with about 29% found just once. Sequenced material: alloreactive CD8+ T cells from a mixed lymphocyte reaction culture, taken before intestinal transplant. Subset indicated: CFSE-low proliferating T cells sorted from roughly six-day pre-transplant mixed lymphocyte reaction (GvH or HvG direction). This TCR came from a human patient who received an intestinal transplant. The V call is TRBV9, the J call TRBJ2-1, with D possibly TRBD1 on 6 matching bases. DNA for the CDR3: TGTGCCAGCCAGGACAGTATGTACAATGAGCAGTTCTTC. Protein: CASQDSMYNEQFF.